These 3 T cell receptor beta chains were all obtained from the same sample, sequenced in a study of cytomegalovirus exposure and HLA in healthy donors. Amplification used 60 Vbeta primers and 13 Jbeta primers. Profiling relied on immunoSEQ multiplex PCR, and the TCRdb table lists in-frame clones only, not all of them. The sample holds fewer than 200,000 clones; around 83% are singletons and the top ten take roughly 1.7%. Source material: PBMCs. The receptors derive from a man aged 40-49 years in good health and CMV-seropositive.

This chain connects TRBV5-1 to TRBJ2-5, with 13 bases lining up with TRBD2. Per the germline V gene, CDR1 is SGHRS and CDR2 is YFSETQ. This CDR3 region has 16 residues. Unmatched junction bases numbered 4, after V lost 4 bases and J lost 1 base. CDR3 nucleotide sequence: TGCGCCAGCAGCCCGGGACTAGCGGGGTTCCAAGAGACCCAGTACTTC. This encodes CASSPGLAGFQETQYF.

This sequence joins TRBV9 and TRBJ2-1; the match to TRBD2 covers 7 bases. Trimming at V came to 3 bases and at J to 4 bases, leaving 10 bases not matched to a gene. In germline, CDR1 is SGDLS, CDR2 YYNGEE. The length of the CDR3 is 16 residues. The CDR3 region has the DNA TGTGCCAGCAGCGCCAGACTAGCCGCAGCATACAATGAGCAGTTCTTC. The encoded protein is CASSARLAAAYNEQFF.

The gene calls are TRBV6-6 and TRBJ2-7; D is perhaps TRBD2 (6 bases). This CDR3 is 14 amino acids long. The V and J ends lost 4 bases and 2 bases respectively, with 12 bases between them. Looked up from germline, CDR1 is MNHNY and CDR2 is SVGAGI (reference sequence). CDR3 region: CASSSGLAAYEQYF. CDR3 in DNA: TGTGCCAGCAGTTCGGGACTCGCTGCCTACGAGCAGTACTTC.